The clone carrying this T cell receptor beta chain was seen a single time. TCRdb's table, derived via immunoSEQ multiplex PCR, lists solely in-frame clones and lacks some. The sample records 130,000 to 150,000 clones, approximately 80% being singletons. All patients experienced relapse after autologous stem cell transplantation, and brentuximab vedotin exposure was variable. The data derive from a study of PD-1 blockade in classical Hodgkin lymphoma. Background on the study: Nivolumab was given intravenously to patients at 3 mg/kg every 2 weeks.

Trimming cost V 5 bases and J 5 bases, with 21 bases left between them. Germline CDR1 is SGHTA and CDR2 is FQGNSA. The CDR3 totals 16 residues. The sample consisted of peripheral blood mononuclear cells (PBMCs), taken before the second cycle of nivolumab. The V and J genes are TRBV7-2 and TRBJ2-5; TRBD2 might be the D (5 bases). The clonotype originates from a human donor with classical Hodgkin lymphoma. For the CDR3, the DNA is TGTGCCAGCAGCCAGCAAGCGACGCTCAGCGGTGAGACCCAGTACTTC. It yields the protein CASSQQATLSGETQYF. The entire variable domain, with the rest obtained from reference TRBV7-2 and TRBJ2-5, is as follows: GAGVSQSPSNKVTEKGKDVELRCDPISGHTALYWYRQSLGQGLEFLIYFQGNSAPDKSGLPSDRFSAERTGGSVSTLTIQRTQQEDSAVYLCASSQQATLSGETQYFGPGTRLLVL.